This TCR beta chain originates from a study of spatial heterogeneity in lung cancer. Regarding the study as a whole: How many expanded intratumoral alpha and beta TCRs were present tracked the tumor mutation count, which was a count of nonsynonymous mutations.

Time point here: sample taken at primary tumor resection. TCRdb fed the 5' RACE reads into MiXCR, producing one record per CDR3 protein. Among 13,000 or so distinct CDR3 sequences, 5.1% were seen once, and the ten largest hold about 23%. Germline lookup yields CDR1 SEHNR and CDR2 FQNEAQ (reference sequence). The junction had 3 bases not matched to a gene; V was cut back by 3 bases and J by 3 bases. The CDR3 is 14 amino acids. To note about this clonotype: Its antigen is undetermined.

This clonotype originated in a male donor with early-stage non-small cell lung cancer. The sequenced sample was lung tumor tissue, obtained at surgery. The genes are TRBV7-9 and TRBJ1-1; 8 positions match TRBD1. The DNA for the CDR3 is TGTGCCAGCAGCTTTACAGGGGGGGACACTGAAGCTTTCTTT. Its translation is CASSFTGGDTEAFF.